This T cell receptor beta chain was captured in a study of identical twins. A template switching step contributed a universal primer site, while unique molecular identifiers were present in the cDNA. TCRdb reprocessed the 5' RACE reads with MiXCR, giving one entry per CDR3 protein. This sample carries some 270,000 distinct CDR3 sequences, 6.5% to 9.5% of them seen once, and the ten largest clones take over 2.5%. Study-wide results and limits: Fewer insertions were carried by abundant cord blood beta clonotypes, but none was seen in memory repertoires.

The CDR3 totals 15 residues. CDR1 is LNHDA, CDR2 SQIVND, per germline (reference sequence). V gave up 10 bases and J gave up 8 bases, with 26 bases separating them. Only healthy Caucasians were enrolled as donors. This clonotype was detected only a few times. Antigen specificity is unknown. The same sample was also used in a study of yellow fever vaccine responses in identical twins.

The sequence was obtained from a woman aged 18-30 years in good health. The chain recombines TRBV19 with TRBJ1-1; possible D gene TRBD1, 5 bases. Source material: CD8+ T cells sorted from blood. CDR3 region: CATIPSLGPTPEAFF. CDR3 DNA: TGTGCCACCATACCTTCGTTGGGGCCAACCCCCGAAGCTTTCTTT.